This entry lists 25 T cell receptor beta chains sequenced from one sample in a study of blood T cell repertoires in COVID-19. TCRdb's copy holds only in-frame clones and misses some; the assay was immunoSEQ multiplex PCR. Among hundreds of thousands of clones, 80% to 90% were seen once, and the ten largest hold roughly 0.99%. The sequencing input was PBMCs or T cells enriched from blood (not recorded which). These TCRs come from a man aged 18 to 29 who had recovered from COVID-19.

This clone was seen just once. The chain employs TRBV7-9 and TRBJ2-1; D perhaps matches TRBD1 (5 bases). This CDR3 has 14 amino acids. V lost 7 bases to trimming and J lost 2 bases, with 12 bases between them. Germline CDR1 SEHNR, CDR2 FQNEAQ (reference sequence). CDR3 coding DNA: TGTGCCAGCATAATGGGGCAGACCTACAATGAGCAGTTCTTC. Translating gives CASIMGQTYNEQFF.

The V gene is TRBV7-8, the J gene TRBJ1-2; no firm D call. The CDR3 runs 15 residues. Between the trimmed V and J ends, which lost 7 bases and 0 bases, there was a span of 15 bases. Germline V gene data show CDR1 as SGHVS and CDR2 as FQNEAQ. This chain's CDR3 is CASTPGRGSNYGYTF. The CDR3 DNA is TGTGCCAGCACCCCTGGAAGAGGGTCTAACTATGGCTACACCTTC.

The chain recombines TRBV7-2 with TRBJ2-1, with TRBD2 as a possible D gene (5 bases). The CDR3 sequence is 16 residues long. CDR1 is SGHTA, CDR2 FQGNSA, per germline. V shed 1 base and J shed 0 bases, with 10 bases lying between them. The chain's CDR3 is CASSLGAGSSYNEQFF. CDR3 nucleotide sequence: TGTGCCAGCAGCTTAGGTGCGGGTAGCTCCTACAATGAGCAGTTCTTC.

This clone has just a few counts. V usage is TRBV7-9 and J usage is TRBJ1-6; 8 bases match TRBD1. Trimming removed 5 bases from V and 10 bases from J; junction bases left unmatched: 7. Germline loops: CDR1 SEHNR, CDR2 FQNEAQ (reference sequence). The CDR3 consists of 14 residues. DNA for the CDR3: TGTGCCAGCAGCCCAGGGGGCGCAAGGTCACCCCTCCACTTT. Encoded protein: CASSPGGARSPLHF. The complete variable domain, with remaining parts taken from reference TRBV7-9 and TRBJ1-6, reads DTGVSQNPRHKITKRGQNVTFRCDPISEHNRLYWYRQTLGQGPEFLTYFQNEAQLEKSRLLSDRFSAERPKGSFSTLEIQRTEQGDSAMYLCASSPGGARSPLHFGNGTRLTVT.

This clone was detected once. V is TRBV6-2 or TRBV6-3 and J is TRBJ2-3; D is uncertain. V was pared by 2 bases and J by 6 bases, with 6 bases between. The CDR3 covers 12 residues. Germline V CDR1 and CDR2: MNHEY, SVGEGT. CDR3 sequence (DNA): TGTGCCAGCAGTTACCCCGGGGATACGCAGTATTTT. It encodes CASSYPGDTQYF.

The CDR3: CANWGANYGYTF. In DNA form, the CDR3 reads TGTGCCAACTGGGGAGCCAACTATGGCTACACCTTC. The J gene is TRBJ1-2, the V gene TRBV12-3 or TRBV12-4; D not resolved. Trimming took off 10 bases at V and 2 bases at J, with 11 bases between the two ends. CDR3 length: 12 amino acids.

The chain couples TRBV3-1 (or the pseudogene TRBV3-2) to TRBJ2-5; TRBD2 matches 16 bases. The V gene's germline CDR1 is LGHDT and CDR2 YNNKEL (reference sequence). The CDR3 runs to 21 residues. J was trimmed by 4 bases and V by 6 bases; bases with no gene match: 20. The CDR3 region has the DNA TGTGCCAGCAGTGCGGGTCTGGTAGTCGGGACTAGCGGGAGGGCCTTAGAGACCCAGTACTTC. It is translated as CASSAGLVVGTSGRALETQYF.

This clone has a single count. This chain joins TRBV12-3 or TRBV12-4 and TRBJ2-7; 7 nucleotides agree with TRBD2. The V segment lost 4 bases and the J segment 3 bases; nucleotides outside the gene matches: 3. This CDR3 is built from 13 residues. The CDR3 sequence is CASSYGGYYEQYF. CDR3 DNA: TGTGCCAGCAGTTACGGGGGGTACTACGAGCAGTACTTC.

As to this clone: An end of the junction does not agree with germline; a read error may underlie this. The V gene is TRBV6-5, the J gene TRBJ1-2; 7 positions match TRBD1. The CDR3 has 16 amino acids. CDR1 and CDR2 (germline): MNHEY, SVGAGI. The CDR3: CASCYRGDAGWDGYTF. CDR3 nucleotides: TGTGCCAGCTGTTACAGGGGCGACGCTGGTTGGGATGGCTACACCTTC.

This clone showed up just once. This rearrangement joins TRBV5-6 to TRBJ1-1; 8 positions match TRBD1. The germline CDR1 and CDR2 sequences are SGHDT and YYEEEE. This CDR3 is 19 amino acids long. V trimming: 2 bases; J trimming: 0 bases; junction bases outside the gene matches: 15. In DNA form, the CDR3 reads TGTGCCAGCAGCTTACGTCCTGGGACAGGAAAGACCATGAACACTGAAGCTTTCTTT. This codes for CASSLRPGTGKTMNTEAFF.

This clone has a single count. This rearrangement joins TRBV9 to TRBJ2-1; D not certain. Germline CDR1 and CDR2: SGDLS and YYNGEE. V was shortened by 0 bases and J by 8 bases, with 9 bases between the two germline ends. The CDR3 is 13 amino acids. The CDR3, as DNA: TGTGCCAGCAGCGTAGACATTATTGATGAGCAGTTCTTC. As protein: CASSVDIIDEQFF.

The V gene is TRBV10-3, the J gene TRBJ2-7; TRBD1 might be the D (5 bases). Between the trimmed V and J ends, which lost 7 bases and 7 bases, there was a span of 17 bases. This CDR3 comprises 13 residues. Germline-derived CDR1 and CDR2 are ENHRY and SYGVKD. The CDR3 loop reads CAIKFRQSSEQYF. Here the CDR3 DNA reads TGTGCCATCAAATTTAGACAGTCCTCGGAGCAGTACTTC.

This chain links TRBV4-3 with TRBJ2-1; 10 nucleotides align to TRBD2. V shed 5 bases, J shed 8 bases, and the junction held 12 bases outside the gene matches. From germline, CDR1 is LGHNA and CDR2 YSLEER. The CDR3 runs to 16 residues. Here the CDR3 DNA reads TGCGCCAGCAGCGTCTCCCCGGGACTAGCGAGAGATGAGCAGTTCTTC. Its translation is CASSVSPGLARDEQFF.

This rearrangement joins TRBV19 to TRBJ2-7; 9 bases are a match to TRBD1. This CDR3 contains 16 residues. V was pared by 4 bases and J by 3 bases, with 10 bases of the junction left unmatched. Germline V gives CDR1 LNHDA, CDR2 SQIVND (reference sequence). CDR3 in DNA: TGTGCCAGTAGTACGTTGGACACAGGGGGCAGCTACGAGCAGTACTTC. Translation gives CASSTLDTGGSYEQYF.

As DNA, the CDR3 is TGTGCCAGCAGCTTAGACGGGAGAAGCTCTGGAAACACCATATATTTT. It encodes CASSLDGRSSGNTIYF. The chain couples TRBV7-9 to TRBJ1-3; the D is unclear. The CDR3 covers 16 residues. Deletions cut 1 base from V and 0 bases from J, with 10 bases between. Per the germline V gene, CDR1 is SEHNR and CDR2 is FQNEAQ (reference sequence).

The chain links TRBV27 to TRBJ1-2, with a possible D match to TRBD1 (5 bases). The CDR3 sequence is 17 residues long. The ends were cut back, 7 bases at V and 4 bases at J, with 25 bases in the middle. The germline CDR1 and CDR2 sequences are MNHEY and SMNVEV (reference sequence). The CDR3 reads CASKPFHSGESVYGYTF. For the CDR3, the DNA is TGTGCCAGCAAGCCTTTTCATTCGGGGGAATCGGTCTATGGCTACACCTTC.

The V call is TRBV7-2, the J call TRBJ1-1, with D perhaps TRBD1 (5 bases). This CDR3 region has 19 residues. Germline V CDR1 and CDR2: SGHTA, FQGNSA. With 5 bases removed from V and 0 bases from J, the gap between germline ends came to 25 bases. CDR3 sequence: CASSGGVVGDRGMNTEAFF. The CDR3 DNA is TGTGCCAGCAGCGGAGGGGTGGTGGGAGACCGGGGGATGAACACTGAAGCTTTCTTT.

V usage is TRBV9 and J usage is TRBJ1-6, with TRBD1 as a possible D gene (6 bases). The V end was cut by 7 bases, the J end by 7 bases, with 24 bases between. The CDR3 is 17 amino acids. Germline CDR1 SGDLS, CDR2 YYNGEE. This CDR3 is CASSPLEQGSWNSPLHF. The CDR3 DNA reads TGTGCCAGCTCACCGTTAGAACAGGGTAGCTGGAATTCACCCCTCCACTTT.

The gene calls are TRBV5-6 and TRBJ2-3; TRBD1 agrees at 11 bases. Germline-derived CDR1 and CDR2 are SGHDT and YYEEEE. The CDR3 runs to 18 residues. The V gene end was trimmed by 4 bases and the J gene end by 1 base; junction bases not matched to a gene: 11. The CDR3 coding sequence is TGTGCCAGCAGCGGAGTGGACAGGGGGCTAGCCCGCACAGATACGCAGTATTTT. It encodes CASSGVDRGLARTDTQYF. Supplemented by reference TRBV5-6 and TRBJ2-3, the full variable domain reads DAGVTQSPTHLIKTRGQQVTLRCSPKSGHDTVSWYQQALGQGPQFIFQYYEEEERQRGNFPDRFSGHQFPNYSSELNVNALLLGDSALYLCASSGVDRGLARTDTQYFGPGTRLTVL.

J is TRBJ2-7 and V is TRBV11-2; D possibly corresponds to TRBD1 (5 bases). Trimming pared 4 bases from V and 0 bases from J, leaving 7 bases between. This CDR3 spans 13 amino acids. Germline CDR1 and CDR2: SGHAT and FQNNGV. The CDR3 DNA reads TGTGCCAGCAGCTACGGACACTCCTACGAGCAGTACTTC. Its protein is CASSYGHSYEQYF.

V usage is TRBV28 and J usage is TRBJ1-6, with 8 nucleotides matching TRBD1. With V trimmed by 5 bases and J by 7 bases, 10 bases remained unmatched. The CDR3 spans 16 residues. Germline CDR1 reads MDHEN; CDR2 reads SYDVKM. The CDR3 DNA reads TGTGCCAGCAGTCCACGGACAGGGTTCACGAATTCACCCCTCCACTTT. It codes for CASSPRTGFTNSPLHF.

V gene TRBV11-2 combines with J gene TRBJ2-5, with D unclear. With 1 base removed from V and 1 base from J, the gap between germline ends came to 13 bases. The CDR3 is 16 residues long. From germline, CDR1 is SGHAT and CDR2 FQNNGV. The CDR3 sequence is CASSLGVAGFQETQYF. The CDR3 nucleotides are TGTGCCAGCAGCTTAGGGGTCGCCGGGTTCCAAGAGACCCAGTACTTC.

The V and J genes are TRBV27 and TRBJ1-6; D is possibly TRBD1 (5 bases). V gave up 5 bases and J gave up 1 base, with 9 bases separating them. In germline, CDR1 is MNHEY, CDR2 SMNVEV (reference sequence). This CDR3 has 15 residues. The CDR3, as DNA: TGTGCCAGCAGTCCTCAGGGATCCTATAATTCACCCCTCCACTTT. Residues: CASSPQGSYNSPLHF.

The chain joins TRBV2 to TRBJ2-7, with 8 bases identical to TRBD1. Losses at the gene ends were 5 bases for V and 2 bases for J; bases not matched to a gene: 2. The CDR3 covers 13 residues. The germline V gene has CDR1 SNHLY and CDR2 FYNNEI. The CDR3 sequence is CASSTTGAYEQYF. As DNA, the CDR3 is TGTGCCAGCAGTACGACAGGGGCCTACGAGCAGTACTTC.

The chain employs TRBV19 and TRBJ1-3, with 7 bases aligning to TRBD1. V shed 5 bases, J shed 0 bases, and the junction held 7 bases outside the gene matches. Germline V gene data show CDR1 as LNHDA and CDR2 as SQIVND (reference sequence). The CDR3 spans 16 residues. This CDR3 is CASSAPGQRSGNTIYF. The CDR3 DNA reads TGTGCCAGTAGTGCCCCGGGACAGCGCTCTGGAAACACCATATATTTT.